The entry below describes one T cell receptor beta chain. What it recognizes is unknown. The sample originates from a study of cytomegalovirus exposure and HLA in healthy donors. For the study at large: An earlier analysis found around 100 million unique TCR beta sequences from approximately 170 million T cells. General study points: HLA allele associations emerged for roughly 17,000 TCR beta sequences in a later analysis, at 0.05 false discovery rate. Immune exposure was documented only through CMV serostatus.

The PCR used 60 Vbeta and 13 Jbeta primers. The data were produced by immunoSEQ multiplex PCR, yet TCRdb's version contains in-frame clones alone and is incomplete. Of about 150,000 clones listed, around 79% were seen once; the top ten hold 1.7%. This clonotype was obtained from a woman in her thirties in good health and CMV-seronegative. The sequencing input was PBMCs.

The CDR3 spells CASSFSTNTEAFF. CDR3 coding DNA: TGTGCCAGCAGTTTTTCTACGAACACTGAAGCTTTCTTT. J is TRBJ1-1 and V is TRBV27; D remains unclear. The CDR3 covers 13 residues. The V and J ends lost 3 bases and 1 base respectively, with 6 bases between them. In germline, CDR1 is MNHEY, CDR2 SMNVEV (reference sequence).